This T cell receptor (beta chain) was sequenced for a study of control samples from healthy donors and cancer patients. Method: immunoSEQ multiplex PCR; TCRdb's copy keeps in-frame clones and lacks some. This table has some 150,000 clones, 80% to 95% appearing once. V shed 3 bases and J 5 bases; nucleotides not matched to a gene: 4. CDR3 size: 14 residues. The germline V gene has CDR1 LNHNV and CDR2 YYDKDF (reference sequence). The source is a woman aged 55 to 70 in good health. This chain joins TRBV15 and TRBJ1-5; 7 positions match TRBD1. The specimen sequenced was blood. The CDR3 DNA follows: TGTGCCACCAGCAGGTTTCAGGGGGATCAGCCCCAGCATTTT. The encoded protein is CATSRFQGDQPQHF.